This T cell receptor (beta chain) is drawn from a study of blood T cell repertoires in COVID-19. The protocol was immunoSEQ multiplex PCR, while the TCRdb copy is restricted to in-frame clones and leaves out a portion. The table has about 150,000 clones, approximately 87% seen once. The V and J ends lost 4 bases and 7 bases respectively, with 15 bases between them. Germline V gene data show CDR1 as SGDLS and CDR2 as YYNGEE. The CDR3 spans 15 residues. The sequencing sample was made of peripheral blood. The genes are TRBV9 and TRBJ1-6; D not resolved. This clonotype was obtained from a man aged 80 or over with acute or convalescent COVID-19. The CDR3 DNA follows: TGTGCCAGCAGCCGACGGGAGGGTCTCAATTCACCCCTCCACTTT. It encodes CASSRREGLNSPLHF.